One and the same sample provided the 11 T cell receptor beta chains below, sequenced in a study of blood T cell repertoires in COVID-19. Produced via immunoSEQ multiplex PCR; TCRdb's table is partial and in-frame only. Found here are around 250,000 clones, roughly four fifths of them singletons; the top ten hold 5%. Sequencing input: PBMCs or T cells enriched from blood (not recorded which). The source of these receptors is a middle-aged man who had been exposed to COVID-19.

In this sample, this clone turned up once. This sequence joins TRBV6-6 and TRBJ2-7; the D gene is possibly TRBD1 (5 bases). The CDR3 contains 13 residues. Between the trimmed V and J ends, which lost 4 bases and 0 bases, there was a span of 7 bases. The germline V gene has CDR1 MNHNY and CDR2 SVGAGI (reference sequence). CDR3 sequence (DNA): TGTGCCAGCAGTTGGGGCGGCTCCTACGAGCAGTACTTC. It translates to CASSWGGSYEQYF.

The chain joins TRBV30 to TRBJ2-2, with no clear D. This CDR3 is built from 14 residues. The V end lost 0 bases, the J end lost 0 bases, and 5 bases lay between the germline ends. Germline V gene sequence: CDR1 GTSNPN, CDR2 SVGIG (reference sequence). The CDR3 protein is CAWSVRANTGELFF. In nucleotides, the CDR3 is TGTGCCTGGAGTGTACGGGCGAACACCGGGGAGCTGTTTTTT.

The chain couples TRBV4-1 to TRBJ2-7, with 10 bases identical to TRBD2. The CDR3 spans 16 residues. Unmatched junction bases numbered 5, after V lost 0 bases and J lost 3 bases. CDR1 and CDR2 (germline): MGHRA, YSYEKL. CDR3 residues: CASSQDPSGSNYEQYF. CDR3 nucleotides: TGCGCCAGCAGCCAAGACCCTAGCGGGAGCAACTACGAGCAGTACTTC.

The table lists this clone with a count of one. The rearrangement uses TRBV5-1 and TRBJ2-3; D ambiguous. V was shortened by 7 bases and J by 1 base, with 7 bases between the two germline ends. Germline CDR1 SGHRS, CDR2 YFSETQ. The CDR3 has 12 amino acids. CDR3 in DNA: TGCGCCAGCGGGCATGGCACAGATACGCAGTATTTT. Protein sequence: CASGHGTDTQYF.

V gene TRBV9 combines with J gene TRBJ2-3; maybe TRBD2 (5 bases). Germline values: CDR1 SGDLS, CDR2 YYNGEE. This CDR3 has 14 amino acids. The V end was cut by 2 bases, the J end by 0 bases, with 7 bases between. The CDR3 sequence: CASSVLASTDTQYF. The CDR3 DNA reads as TGTGCCAGCAGCGTTCTAGCTAGCACAGATACGCAGTATTTT.

The chain uses TRBV7-9 and TRBJ2-7, with D unresolved. CDR3 length: 13 residues. Trimming shortened V by 4 bases and J by 3 bases, and 10 bases separated the two germline ends. Germline values: CDR1 SEHNR, CDR2 FQNEAQ (reference sequence). CDR3 sequence reads: CASSSNTNYEQYF. CDR3 nucleotide sequence: TGTGCCAGCAGCTCTAATACGAACTACGAGCAGTACTTC. The complete variable domain, with remaining parts taken from reference TRBV7-9 and TRBJ2-7, reads DTGVSQNPRHKITKRGQNVTFRCDPISEHNRLYWYRQTLGQGPEFLTYFQNEAQLEKSRLLSDRFSAERPKGSFSTLEIQRTEQGDSAMYLCASSSNTNYEQYFGPGTRLTVT.

This clone was counted between two and nine times. CDR3 DNA: TGCGCCAGCAGTGTGTTCCTTATTCCCACCCCGAAGCGGGAGTCCTACGAGCAGTACTTC. Encoded protein: CASSVFLIPTPKRESYEQYF. The chain recombines TRBV10-1 with TRBJ2-7; 8 bases line up with TRBD2. Unmatched junction bases numbered 21, after V lost 4 bases and J lost 1 base. The CDR3 is 20 amino acids. The germline V gene encodes CDR1 WNHNN and CDR2 SYGVQD (reference sequence).

This clone was found many times. The sample has other DNA sequences that encode this CDR3 too. This rearrangement joins TRBV19 to TRBJ1-2; possibly TRBD1 for D (6 bases). The CDR3 spans 12 residues. Between the trimmed V and J ends, which lost 7 bases and 2 bases, there was a span of 8 bases. Looked up from germline, CDR1 is LNHDA and CDR2 is SQIVND (reference sequence). This CDR3 reads CASTTGNYGYTF. In DNA, the CDR3 is TGTGCCAGTACAACAGGGAACTATGGCTACACCTTC. Filled out from reference TRBV19 and TRBJ1-2, the complete variable domain reads DGGITQSPKYLFRKEGQNVTLSCEQNLNHDAMYWYRQDPGQGLRLIYYSQIVNDFQKGDIAEGYSVSREKKESFPLTVTSAQKNPTAFYLCASTTGNYGYTFGSGTRLTVV.

This clone has a handful of counts. V and J are TRBV9 and TRBJ2-7; possibly TRBD2 for D (6 bases). The V end was cut by 1 base, the J end by 7 bases, with 15 bases between. The CDR3 is made up of 14 amino acids. Per the germline V gene, CDR1 is SGDLS and CDR2 is YYNGEE. The CDR3 DNA sequence: TGTGCCAGCAGCGTAATGCCGGGAGCGGAAGAGCAGTACTTC. Protein: CASSVMPGAEEQYF.

This chain joins TRBV27 and TRBJ2-7; 8 nucleotides align to TRBD2. This CDR3 is 16 amino acids long. CDR1 is MNHEY and CDR2 is SMNVEV in the germline V gene (reference sequence). Trimming at V came to 3 bases and at J to 5 bases, leaving 12 bases not matched to a gene. The CDR3 DNA reads as TGTGCCAGCAGTTTTAAAGCGGGAGTAAAGGAAAACGAGCAGTACTTC. Residues: CASSFKAGVKENEQYF.

This rearrangement joins TRBV19 to TRBJ2-5; D is unresolved. Between the trimmed V and J ends, which lost 4 bases and 1 base, there was a span of 7 bases. The CDR3 loop spans 13 amino acids. Germline V gene data show CDR1 as LNHDA and CDR2 as SQIVND (reference sequence). The CDR3 spells CASSRAPQETQYF. The CDR3, as DNA: TGTGCCAGTAGTAGGGCCCCCCAAGAGACCCAGTACTTC.